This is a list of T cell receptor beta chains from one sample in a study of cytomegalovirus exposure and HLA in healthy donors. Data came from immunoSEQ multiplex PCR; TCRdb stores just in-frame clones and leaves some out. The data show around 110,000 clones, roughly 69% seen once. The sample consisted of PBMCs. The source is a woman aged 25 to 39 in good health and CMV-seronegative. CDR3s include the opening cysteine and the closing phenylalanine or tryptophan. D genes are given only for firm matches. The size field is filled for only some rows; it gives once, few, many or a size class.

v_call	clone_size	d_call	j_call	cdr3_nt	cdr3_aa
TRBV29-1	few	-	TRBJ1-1	TGCAGCGTTTGGGGAGTAGGGACTGAAGCTTTCTTT	CSVWGVGTEAFF
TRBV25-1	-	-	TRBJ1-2	TGTGCCAGCAGTGAATTTGTCCAGGGCGGGGATGGCTACACCTTC	CASSEFVQGGDGYTF
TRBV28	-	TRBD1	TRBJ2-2	TGTGCCAGCAAGACAGGGGGCTTTACCGGGGAGCTGTTTTTT	CASKTGGFTGELFF
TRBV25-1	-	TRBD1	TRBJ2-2	TGTGCCAGCAGTGAATGGGGGCAGGGGGCGCGAACCGGGGAGCTGTTTTTT	CASSEWGQGARTGELFF
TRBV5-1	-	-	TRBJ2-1	TGCGCCAGCAGCTTGGGCAATACAAATGAGCAGTTCTTC	CASSLGNTNEQFF
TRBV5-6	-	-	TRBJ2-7	TGTGCCAGCAGCCCTGCTGGGCGGGGTTCCTACGAGCAGTACTTC	CASSPAGRGSYEQYF
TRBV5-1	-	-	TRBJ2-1	TGCGCCAGCAGGATAGCGGAGAGAGGTGAGCAGTTCTTC	CASRIAERGEQFF
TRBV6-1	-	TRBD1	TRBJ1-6	TGTGCCAGCAGCGAAATACAGGGGCGAGCATATTCACCCCTCCACTTT	CASSEIQGRAYSPLHF
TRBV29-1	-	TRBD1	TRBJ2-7	TGCAGCGTTGACCCGGGACAGGGGTACCACGAGCAGTACTTC	CSVDPGQGYHEQYF
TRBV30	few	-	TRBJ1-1	TGTGCCTGGAGCGCAGGGCGGACTGAAGCTTTCTTT	CAWSAGRTEAFF
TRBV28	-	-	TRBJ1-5	TGTGCCAGCAGTTTATCGGGGAGCAATCAGCCCCAGCATTTT	CASSLSGSNQPQHF
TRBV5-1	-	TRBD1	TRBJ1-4	TGCGCCAGCAGCTTGGCCGGGACAGAAAATGAAAAACTGTTTTTT	CASSLAGTENEKLFF
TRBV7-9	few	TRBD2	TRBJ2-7	TGTGCCAGCAGCCCGGGACTAGCGGGCAGCAAGGCCGCCTACGAGCAGTACTTC	CASSPGLAGSKAAYEQYF
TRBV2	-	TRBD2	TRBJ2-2	TGTGCCACAACTAGCGCGAACACCGGGGAGCTGTTTTTT	CATTSANTGELFF
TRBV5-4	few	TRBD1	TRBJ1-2	TGTGCCAGCAGCCCCAGGACAGGGACCCTCTCGGGTGGCTACACCTTC	CASSPRTGTLSGGYTF
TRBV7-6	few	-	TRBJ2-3	TGTGCCAGCAGCTCACGACTTAGCACAGATACGCAGTATTTT	CASSSRLSTDTQYF
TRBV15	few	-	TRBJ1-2	TGTGCCACCAGCAGAGTGGAGGCCAGTCTATATGGCTACACCTTC	CATSRVEASLYGYTF
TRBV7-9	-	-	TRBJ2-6	TGTGCCAGCAGCTTGGGCGGTGGACAGCTCTCTGGGGCCAACGTCCTGACTTTC	CASSLGGGQLSGANVLTF
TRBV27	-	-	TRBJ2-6	TGTGCCAGCAGCTTTGAGACGAGGTCTGGGGCCAACGTCCTGACTTTC	CASSFETRSGANVLTF
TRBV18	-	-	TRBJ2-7	TGTGCCAGCTCACCACCTCTCCCCGGAGACGAGCAGTACTTC	CASSPPLPGDEQYF
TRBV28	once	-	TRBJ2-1	TGTGCCAGCAGTTCCTTGACAAGTTTCAATGAGCAGTTCTTC	CASSSLTSFNEQFF
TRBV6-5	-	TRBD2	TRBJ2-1	TGTGCCAGCAGTTACGCGGGAGTTGTCGATGAGCAGTTCTTC	CASSYAGVVDEQFF
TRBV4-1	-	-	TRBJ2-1	TGCGCCAGCAGCCAAGTGGGGCTAGTCGAGCAGTTCTTC	CASSQVGLVEQFF